The 10 T cell receptor beta chains reported below all come from one sample, sequenced in a study of blood T cell repertoires in COVID-19 (dated by TCRdb to 2019 to 2021). The library was generated by the immunoSEQ multiplex PCR assay. As stored in TCRdb, this immuneACCESS dataset retains in-frame rearrangements with V and J assigned. A fraction of the clones does not appear; measured against another copy, unresolved V genes explain less than half of the discrepancy, and the remainder lacks a known reason. The sample table records roughly 120,000 clones; approximately 90% of these occur just once. The ten largest clones represent roughly 1.9% of the sample. The specimen was peripheral blood. The receptor set was obtained from a human donor with active COVID-19. The donor label of this sample is uncertain.

The chain uses TRBV10-3 and TRBJ2-7; the D gene is possibly TRBD1 (5 bases). V was trimmed by 0 bases and J by 2 bases, leaving 11 bases between them. The CDR3 is 15 residues long. Germline V lookup: CDR1 ENHRY, CDR2 SYGVKD. The CDR3 reads CAISESGRTTYEQYF. CDR3 nucleotide sequence: TGTGCCATCAGTGAGTCAGGCAGGACAACCTACGAGCAGTACTTC.

The chain has TRBV7-6 and TRBJ1-4; 7 nucleotides match TRBD1. CDR1 SGHVS and CDR2 FNYEAQ come from the germline V gene. With 1 base clipped from V and 7 bases from J, the junction kept 6 bases outside the gene matches. CDR3 length: 15 amino acids. The DNA for the CDR3 is TGTGCCAGCAGCTTAGGGGGACAGTCAGTTGAAAAACTGTTTTTT. Translating gives CASSLGGQSVEKLFF.

The CDR3 loop is CASSLVQTYEQYF. DNA for the CDR3: TGTGCCAGCAGTTTAGTACAGACCTACGAGCAGTACTTC. The chain links TRBV28 to TRBJ2-7; D gene ambiguous. From germline, CDR1 is MDHEN and CDR2 SYDVKM. The V gene lost 2 bases and the J gene lost 2 bases, with 7 bases spanning the gap. The CDR3 has 13 amino acids.

The genes are TRBV13 and TRBJ2-7; TRBD2 might be the D (5 bases). The V end was cut by 5 bases, the J end by 5 bases, with 16 bases between. Germline lookup yields CDR1 PRHDT and CDR2 FYEKMQ (reference sequence). This CDR3 is 14 amino acids long. Written as DNA, the CDR3 is TGTGCCAGCAGCCCCGGCGGGCTTAACAACGAGCAGTACTTC. This gives the protein CASSPGGLNNEQYF.

The chain employs TRBV3-1 (or the pseudogene TRBV3-2) and TRBJ1-3; D is ambiguous. This CDR3 comprises 14 residues. The V gene's germline CDR1 is LGHDT and CDR2 YNNKEL (reference sequence). V lost 5 bases and J 1 base, leaving 9 bases between the germline ends. The CDR3 region has the DNA TGTGCCAGCAGCTTAAAGACTTCTGGAAACACCATATATTTT. Its translation: CASSLKTSGNTIYF.

For this clone: It is unclear where the CDR3 begins or ends on the DNA, so no DNA is shown, and the CDR3 is as TCRdb lists it. The chain combines TRBV15 with TRBJ2-1; the D call TRBD2 from the table was never checked on the DNA. The CDR3 is 14 amino acids long, termini counted. Germline CDR1 LNHNV, CDR2 YYDKDF (reference sequence). CDR3 residues: CATSRVGAGTQKFF.

The chain is built from TRBV6-5 and TRBJ1-2; D gene uncertain. This CDR3 region has 13 residues. V shed 7 bases and J shed 8 bases, with 17 bases lying between them. Germline V gene data show CDR1 as MNHEY and CDR2 as SVGAGI. DNA of the CDR3: TGTGCCAGCACCATGAGGGCCGACGGGGGCTACACCTTC. Translating it yields CASTMRADGGYTF.

The chain combines TRBV2 with TRBJ1-1; TRBD1 matches 7 bases. V gave up 7 bases and J gave up 5 bases; unmatched junction bases: 13. Germline CDR1 and CDR2: SNHLY and FYNNEI. The CDR3 contains 15 residues. Written as DNA, the CDR3 is TGTGCCAGCAAACTCAGGGGGAGTCTGCTGACTGAAGCTTTCTTT. This codes for CASKLRGSLLTEAFF.

The chain uses TRBV5-5 and TRBJ1-5; tentatively, D is TRBD1 (5 bases). This CDR3 is 14 amino acids long. CDR1 is SGHKS and CDR2 is YYEKEE in the germline V gene (reference sequence). The V and J ends lost 2 bases and 1 base respectively, with 7 bases between them. The CDR3 coding sequence is TGTGCCAGCAGCTTACGGGGGAGCAATCAGCCCCAGCATTTT. It is translated as CASSLRGSNQPQHF. Looking up the rest from reference TRBV5-5 and TRBJ1-5 gives the full variable domain: DAGVTQSPTHLIKTRGQQVTLRCSPISGHKSVSWYQQVLGQGPQFIFQYYEKEERGRGNFPDRFSARQFPNYSSELNVNALLLGDSALYLCASSLRGSNQPQHFGDGTRLSIL.

This sequence joins TRBV7-6 and TRBJ1-4, with TRBD1 matching 7 bases. The ends lost 1 base at V and 4 bases at J; junction bases unmatched: 3. This CDR3 is built from 15 residues. Germline V gene data show CDR1 as SGHVS and CDR2 as FNYEAQ. In nucleotides, the CDR3 is TGTGCCAGCAGCTTAGGGGGACAGCTTAATGAAAAACTGTTTTTT. Protein product: CASSLGGQLNEKLFF.